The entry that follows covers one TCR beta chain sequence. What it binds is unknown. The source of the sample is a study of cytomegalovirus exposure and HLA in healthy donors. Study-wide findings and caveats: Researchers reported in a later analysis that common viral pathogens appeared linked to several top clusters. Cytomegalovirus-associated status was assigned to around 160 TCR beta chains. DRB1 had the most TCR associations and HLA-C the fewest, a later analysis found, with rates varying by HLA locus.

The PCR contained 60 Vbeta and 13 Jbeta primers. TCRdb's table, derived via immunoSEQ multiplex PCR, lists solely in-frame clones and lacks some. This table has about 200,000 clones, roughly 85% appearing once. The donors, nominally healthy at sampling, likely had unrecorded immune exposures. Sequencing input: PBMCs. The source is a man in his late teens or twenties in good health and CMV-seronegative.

The CDR3 bases are TGTGCCAGCAGTGTGGTCAAACGGGAGTTCTCCCCCGGGGAGCTGTTTTTT. Translating gives CASSVVKREFSPGELFF. This chain uses TRBV6-1 with TRBJ2-2, with D possibly TRBD2 on 6 matching bases. Trimming removed 4 bases from V and 6 bases from J, with 21 bases in between. The germline V gene has CDR1 MNHNS and CDR2 SASEGT. The CDR3 spans 17 residues.